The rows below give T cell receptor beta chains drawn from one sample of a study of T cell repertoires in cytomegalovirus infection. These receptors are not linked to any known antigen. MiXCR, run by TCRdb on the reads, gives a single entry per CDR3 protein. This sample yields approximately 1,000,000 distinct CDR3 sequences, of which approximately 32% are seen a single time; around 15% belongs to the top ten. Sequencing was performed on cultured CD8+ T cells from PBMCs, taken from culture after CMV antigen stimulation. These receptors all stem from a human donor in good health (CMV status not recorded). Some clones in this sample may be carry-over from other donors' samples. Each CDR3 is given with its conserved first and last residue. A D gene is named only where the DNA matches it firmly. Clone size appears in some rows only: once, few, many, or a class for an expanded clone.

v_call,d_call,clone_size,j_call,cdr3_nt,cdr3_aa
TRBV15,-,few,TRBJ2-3,TGTGCCACCGGGGGCCCGGGACTTCTTCTCACAGATACGCAGTATTTT,CATGGPGLLLTDTQYF
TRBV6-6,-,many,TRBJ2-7,TGTGCCAGCAGCTCGACGGACCGCTGGGAGCAGTACTTC,CASSSTDRWEQYF
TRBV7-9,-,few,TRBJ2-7,TGTGCCAGCAGCTTAGCGAAGGGGATCTCCTACGAGCAGTACTTC,CASSLAKGISYEQYF
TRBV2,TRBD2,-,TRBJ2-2,TGTGCCAGCCCTAGCGGGGGGGCATCCGGGGAGCTGTTTTTT,CASPSGGASGELFF
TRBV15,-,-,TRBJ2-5,TGTGCCACCAGCAGACCCAGGACCCAGTACTTC,CATSRPRTQYF
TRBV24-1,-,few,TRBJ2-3,TGTGCCACCAGTGGTTTAGCGGACAGCACAGATACGCAGTATTTT,CATSGLADSTDTQYF
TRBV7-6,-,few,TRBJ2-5,TGTGCCAGCAGCTCCAGGACAGACCAAGAGACCCAGTACTTC,CASSSRTDQETQYF
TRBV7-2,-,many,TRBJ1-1,TGTGCCAGCAGCTTAGGTGGGAGCTTGAACACTGAAGCTTTCTTT,CASSLGGSLNTEAFF
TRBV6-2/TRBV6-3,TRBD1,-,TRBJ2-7,TGTGCCAGCAGTAAGTGGGACAGGGGAGGTACCGAGCAGTACTTC,CASSKWDRGGTEQYF
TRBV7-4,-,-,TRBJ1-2,TGTGCCAGCAGCTTAGAAGCCGCCGGCCACTATGGCTACACCTTC,CASSLEAAGHYGYTF
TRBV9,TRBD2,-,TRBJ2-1,TGTGCCAGTACCGTAGGCGGGGGATCCTACAATGAGCAGTTCTTC,CASTVGGGSYNEQFF
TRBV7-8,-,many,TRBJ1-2,TGTGCCAGCAGCCCCCGGGGTAACTATGGCTACACCTTC,CASSPRGNYGYTF
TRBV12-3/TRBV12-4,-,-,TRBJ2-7,TGTGCCAGCAGTAGTAACAGGGAGACCTACGAGCAGTACTTC,CASSSNRETYEQYF
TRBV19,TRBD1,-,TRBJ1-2,TGTGCCAGTAGTATGACAGGGAGCTATGGCTACACCTTC,CASSMTGSYGYTF
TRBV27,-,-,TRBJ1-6,TGTGCCAGCAGTTCCCGTGGGGGCCCGAACAGGACCCTCCACTTT,CASSSRGGPNRTLHF
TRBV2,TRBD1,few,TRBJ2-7,TGTGCCAGCAGTGAACGGGGACAGGGGATACCCTACTTC,CASSERGQGIPYF
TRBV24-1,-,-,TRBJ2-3,TGTGCCACCAGTAGCGAGGGTTTCTTCACAGATACGCAGTATTTT,CATSSEGFFTDTQYF
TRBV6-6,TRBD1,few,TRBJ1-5,TGTGCCAGCAGTTACTCTGGGACAGGGGACCAGCCCCAGCATTTT,CASSYSGTGDQPQHF
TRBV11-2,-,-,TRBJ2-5,TGTGCCAGCAGGGGAAGGGGAGAGACCCAGTACTTC,CASRGRGETQYF
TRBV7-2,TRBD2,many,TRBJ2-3,TGTGCCAGCAGCCCTAGCGGGGGCAGGGCAGATACGCAGTATTTT,CASSPSGGRADTQYF
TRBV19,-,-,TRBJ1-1,TGTGCCAGCGGAGTGGGGGGCGGCACTGAAGCTTTCTTT,CASGVGGGTEAFF
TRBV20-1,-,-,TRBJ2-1,TGCAGTGCTAATATGGGGGAGCAGTTCTTC,CSANMGEQFF
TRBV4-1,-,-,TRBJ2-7,TGCGCCAGCAGCCCTACAGATGTTATATACTACGAGCAGTACTTC,CASSPTDVIYYEQYF
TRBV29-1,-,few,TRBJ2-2,TGCAGCGTTGGTCAGGCGAACACCGGGGAGCTGTTTTTT,CSVGQANTGELFF
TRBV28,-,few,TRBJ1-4,TGTGCCAGCATTTCCGGGCCACCGGGGGAAAAACTGTTTTTT,CASISGPPGEKLFF
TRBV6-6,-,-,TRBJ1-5,TGTGCCAGCGGTCCCGGGGGCTATAGTCGGGAAGGGGATCAGCCCCAGCATTTT,CASGPGGYSREGDQPQHF